This TCR beta chain was observed in a study of blood T cell repertoires in COVID-19. CDR1 MDHEN and CDR2 SYDVKM come from the germline V gene. The CDR3 sequence is 13 residues long. With 2 bases removed from V and 7 bases from J, the gap between germline ends came to 11 bases. How the authors handled the data: Amplification of reference gene primers was used by the study to estimate nucleated cell counts. Sequencing used immunoSEQ multiplex PCR; TCRdb keeps in-frame clones, though not all of them. The V and J calls and clone size were taken over from that table, and D and trimming were inferred from the DNA. The repertoire consists of approximately 260,000 clones, with around 83% occurring once and the leading ten covering approximately 4%.

This rearrangement joins TRBV28 to TRBJ1-2; possible D gene TRBD1, 6 bases. Sequencing input: peripheral blood. The source of this sequence is a man between 18 and 29 years old with active or convalescent COVID-19. CDR3 coding DNA: TGTGCCAGCAGTTTAACAGGGATTGGTGGCTACACCTTC. The encoded protein is CASSLTGIGGYTF.